One sample yielded the 21 T cell receptor beta chains listed below, sequenced in a study of blood T cells in healthy people across ages. For the second PCR, which ran for roughly 6 to 11 cycles, a sample-barcoded 5' primer and a J-beta primer mix were used. TCRdb reprocessed the 5' RACE reads via MiXCR and lists one record per CDR3 protein. The sample comprises about 1.4 million distinct CDR3 sequences, almost 60% of which are singletons, and 6.5% to 8% rests with the top ten. The sample consisted of blood. These receptors originate from a man aged 18 to 30 in good health.

A few counts support this clonotype. The chain uses TRBV12-3 or TRBV12-4 and TRBJ1-2; D is unresolved. The V end was cut by 5 bases, the J end by 4 bases, with 14 bases between. The CDR3 loop spans 14 amino acids. The CDR3 reads CASSLTGSPYGYTF. CDR3 DNA: TGTGCCAGCAGTCTGACCGGGTCCCCCTATGGCTACACCTTC.

This clonotype was found once. V is TRBV6-2 or TRBV6-3 and J is TRBJ2-2; the match to TRBD2 covers 16 bases. The CDR3 is 17 amino acids. Germline CDR1 and CDR2: MNHEY and SVGEGT. V dropped 9 bases and J dropped 0; count of bases not matched to a gene: 4. For the CDR3, the DNA is TGTGCCAGGGGGACTAGCGGGGGGGCTACGAACACCGGGGAGCTGTTTTTT. This codes for CARGTSGGATNTGELFF.

This clonotype was counted only a few times. The rearrangement uses TRBV4-1 and TRBJ2-1; the D is unclear. V was shortened by 3 bases and J by 0 bases, with 12 bases between the two germline ends. The length of the CDR3 is 16 residues. The germline gives CDR1 MGHRA, CDR2 YSYEKL. The CDR3 loop is CASSQGSRSSYNEQFF. CDR3 DNA sequence: TGCGCCAGCAGCCAGGGAAGTAGGTCCTCCTACAATGAGCAGTTCTTC.

Only one count was recorded for this clonotype. The chain is built from TRBV7-8 and TRBJ1-1, with D possibly TRBD1 on 5 matching bases. V was clipped by 1 base and J by 5 bases, with 11 bases between them. The length of the CDR3 is 14 residues. Germline V gene sequence: CDR1 SGHVS, CDR2 FQNEAQ. CDR3 loop: CASSLGQRETEAFF. CDR3 bases: TGTGCCAGCAGCTTAGGACAGAGGGAAACTGAAGCTTTCTTT.

The chain couples TRBV10-3 to TRBJ2-5, with 8 bases fitting TRBD2. V lost 11 bases, J lost 4 bases, and 9 bases stayed unmatched. CDR1 and CDR2 from the germline V gene are ENHRY and SYGVKD. The CDR3 totals 13 residues. CDR3 bases: TGTGCCGTAACGGGGGGGCCAGGAGAGACCCAGTACTTC. It is translated as CAVTGGPGETQYF.

This chain links TRBV20-1 with TRBJ1-1, with 8 bases that match TRBD1. With 5 bases clipped from V and 5 bases from J, the junction kept 7 bases outside the gene matches. Germline CDR1 reads DFQATT; CDR2 reads SNEGSKA (reference sequence). This CDR3 has 13 residues. CDR3 in amino acids: CSAETGAMTEAFF. The DNA of the CDR3 is TGCAGTGCTGAGACAGGGGCGATGACTGAAGCTTTCTTT.

There are a few counts of this clonotype. CDR3: CASGLGEQGMETQYF. CDR3 in DNA: TGTGCTAGTGGTTTGGGTGAACAGGGGATGGAGACCCAGTACTTC. V is TRBV12-5 and J is TRBJ2-7, with 7 nucleotides matching TRBD1. The end of the DNA fits TRBJ2-5 better, so the J call may be wrong. There are 15 residues in the CDR3. Germline CDR1 is LGHNT and CDR2 is FRNRAP.

The table lists this clonotype with a few counts. The rearrangement joins TRBV27 to TRBJ2-5, with 7 bases aligning to TRBD1. The J call may be in error: the DNA end matches TRBJ2-7 better. This CDR3 contains 13 residues. Looked up from germline, CDR1 is MNHEY and CDR2 is SMNVEV (reference sequence). Here the CDR3 DNA reads TGTGCCAGCAGCCGCGTAGGGGGCGCCGAGCAGTACTTC. Protein product: CASSRVGGAEQYF.

This rearrangement joins TRBV15 to TRBJ2-3; no reliable D call. Germline V gives CDR1 LNHNV, CDR2 YYDKDF (reference sequence). Trimming took off 4 bases at V and 0 bases at J, with 5 bases between the two ends. CDR3 length: 13 residues. The CDR3 protein is CATSILSTDTQYF. The CDR3 DNA is TGTGCCACCAGCATATTAAGCACAGATACGCAGTATTTT.

The chain has TRBV4-1 and TRBJ2-1; 11 bases match TRBD2. Germline V CDR1 and CDR2: MGHRA, YSYEKL. V gave up 1 base and J gave up 3 bases; unmatched junction bases: 5. The CDR3 is 17 residues long. Here the CDR3 DNA reads TGCGCCAGCAGCCAAGTAGCGGGAGGGGGCTTCTACAATGAGCAGTTCTTC. Translating it yields CASSQVAGGGFYNEQFF.

In regard to this clonotype: Given a much more abundant clone one base away, this may be a read error. The rearrangement uses TRBV29-1 and TRBJ2-7; 9 nucleotides line up with TRBD2. Per the germline V gene, CDR1 is SQVTM and CDR2 is ANQGSEA. The CDR3 loop spans 13 amino acids. The CDR3 spells CGTSGLDSYEQYF. Written as DNA, the CDR3 is TGCGGCACTAGCGGGTTAGACTCCTACGAGCAGTACTTC.

This clonotype showed up just a few times. The V call is TRBV7-2, the J call TRBJ2-1, with D unclear. The CDR3 is made up of 16 amino acids. The V end lost 2 bases, the J end lost 0 bases, and 11 bases lay between the germline ends. Germline CDR1 is SGHTA and CDR2 is FQGNSA. The CDR3 DNA sequence: TGTGCCAGCAGCTTAATGTCGGGTAGCTCCTACAATGAGCAGTTCTTC. Translating it yields CASSLMSGSSYNEQFF.

To note about this clonotype: One junction end does not reproduce the germline sequence, and a read error may be involved. This chain connects TRBV20-1 to TRBJ2-3; TRBD1 aligns across 7 bases. Per germline, CDR1 DFQATT and CDR2 SNEGSKA (reference sequence). The CDR3 covers 14 residues. CDR3 protein: CSARDRQGIDTRYF. DNA of the CDR3: TGCAGTGCTAGAGATAGACAGGGAATAGATACGCGGTATTTT.

The rearrangement links TRBV15 to TRBJ2-1; TRBD1 matches 9 bases. This CDR3 is 17 amino acids long. Germline loops: CDR1 LNHNV, CDR2 YYDKDF (reference sequence). V trimming: 1 base; J trimming: 2 bases; junction bases outside the gene matches: 6. This chain's CDR3 is CATSRGPGQGPYNEQFF. In DNA form, the CDR3 reads TGTGCCACCAGCAGAGGTCCGGGACAGGGTCCCTACAATGAGCAGTTCTTC.

The rearrangement joins TRBV4-1 to TRBJ2-3; no firm D call. V lost 0 bases and J 0 bases, leaving 13 bases between the germline ends. The CDR3 covers 17 residues. The germline gives CDR1 MGHRA, CDR2 YSYEKL. The CDR3 coding sequence is TGCGCCAGCAGCCAAGATCCGGCAGAGTCTAGCACAGATACGCAGTATTTT. It codes for CASSQDPAESSTDTQYF.

This chain links TRBV6-5 with TRBJ1-1; D not certain. Between the trimmed V and J ends, which lost 7 bases and 9 bases, there was a span of 15 bases. This CDR3 is 12 amino acids long. CDR1 is MNHEY, CDR2 SVGAGI, per germline. The CDR3 is CASKTGMGKAFF. In DNA, the CDR3 is TGTGCCAGCAAAACGGGGATGGGTAAAGCTTTCTTT.

The rearrangement links TRBV20-1 to TRBJ2-3; 14 bases align to TRBD2. V was clipped by 6 bases and J by 4 bases; unmatched bases: 9. The CDR3 length is 16 residues. Germline V gene lookup returns CDR1 DFQATT and CDR2 SNEGSKA (reference sequence). Here the CDR3 DNA reads TGCAGTGCCTCTGACGGACTAGCGGGAGGAGCAGATACGCAGTATTTT. Protein product: CSASDGLAGGADTQYF.

The rearrangement links TRBV2 to TRBJ2-3, with 8 bases fitting TRBD2. The CDR3 loop spans 16 amino acids. V lost 8 bases and J lost 6; bases outside the gene matches: 16. CDR1 and CDR2 from the germline V gene are SNHLY and FYNNEI. The CDR3 spells CASPLVRSGSWDTQYF. The CDR3 nucleotides are TGTGCCAGCCCTTTGGTGAGGAGCGGGAGTTGGGATACGCAGTATTTT.

Here the CDR3 DNA reads TGTGCCAGCAGTGACTCGATCTTCAAGGGGCCCTACGGCTACACCTTC. Protein product: CASSDSIFKGPYGYTF. The chain combines TRBV6-4 with TRBJ1-2; D might be TRBD1 (5 bases). Trimming shortened V by 0 bases and J by 8 bases, and 19 bases separated the two germline ends. This CDR3 contains 16 residues. CDR1 is MRHNA and CDR2 is SNTAGT in the germline V gene.

The chain has TRBV9 and TRBJ2-5, with D possibly matching TRBD1 (8 bases). Trimming shortened V by 3 bases and J by 11 bases, and 23 bases separated the two germline ends. Germline values: CDR1 SGDLS, CDR2 YYNGEE. This CDR3 is 15 amino acids long. The CDR3, as DNA: TGTGCCAGCAGCGCCGGGGGGACAGGCGTCAATCAGCAGTACTTC. This sequence encodes CASSAGGTGVNQQYF.

The chain combines TRBV6-6 with TRBJ2-1, with unresolved D. CDR1 and CDR2 (germline): MNHNY, SVGAGI (reference sequence). The germline V and J ends were trimmed by 8 bases and 2 bases, with 7 bases remaining between them. The CDR3 spans 12 residues. CDR3 residues: CASGMAYNEQFF. The CDR3 DNA sequence: TGTGCCAGCGGGATGGCCTACAATGAGCAGTTCTTC.